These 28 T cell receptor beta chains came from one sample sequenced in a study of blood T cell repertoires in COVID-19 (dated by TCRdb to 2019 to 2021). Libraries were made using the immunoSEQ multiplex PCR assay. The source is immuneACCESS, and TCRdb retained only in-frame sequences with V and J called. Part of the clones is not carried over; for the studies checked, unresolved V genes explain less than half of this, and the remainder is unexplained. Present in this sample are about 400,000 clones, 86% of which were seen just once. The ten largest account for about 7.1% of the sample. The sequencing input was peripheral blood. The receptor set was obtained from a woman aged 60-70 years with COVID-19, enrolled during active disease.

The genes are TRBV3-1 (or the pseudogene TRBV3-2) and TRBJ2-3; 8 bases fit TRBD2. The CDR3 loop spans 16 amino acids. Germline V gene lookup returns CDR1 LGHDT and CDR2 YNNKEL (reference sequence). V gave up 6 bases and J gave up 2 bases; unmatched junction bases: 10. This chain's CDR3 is CASSHLAGTHTDTQYF. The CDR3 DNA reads TGTGCCAGCAGTCACTTAGCGGGGACGCACACAGATACGCAGTATTTT.

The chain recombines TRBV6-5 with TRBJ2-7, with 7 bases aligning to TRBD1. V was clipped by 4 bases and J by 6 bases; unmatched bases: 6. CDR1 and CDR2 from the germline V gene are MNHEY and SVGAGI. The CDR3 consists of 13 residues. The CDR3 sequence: CASSLETGREQYF. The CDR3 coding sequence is TGTGCCAGCAGTTTAGAGACAGGGCGCGAGCAGTACTTC.

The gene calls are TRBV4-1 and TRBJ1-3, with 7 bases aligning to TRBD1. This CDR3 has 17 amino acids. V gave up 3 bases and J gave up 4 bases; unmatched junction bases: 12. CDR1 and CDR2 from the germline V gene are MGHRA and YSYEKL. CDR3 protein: CASSHTIDRASGNTIYF. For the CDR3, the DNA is TGCGCCAGCAGCCACACTATTGACAGGGCATCAGGAAACACCATATATTTT.

CDR3 DNA sequence: TGTGCCAGCAGCCAACAAATGGGTGGGGGGGACTACGAGCAGTACTTC. It translates to CASSQQMGGGDYEQYF. V gene TRBV3-1 (or the pseudogene TRBV3-2) combines with J gene TRBJ2-7; 7 positions agree with TRBD2. This CDR3 contains 16 residues. V shed 2 bases and J 3 bases; nucleotides not matched to a gene: 10. Germline lookup yields CDR1 LGHDT and CDR2 YNNKEL (reference sequence).

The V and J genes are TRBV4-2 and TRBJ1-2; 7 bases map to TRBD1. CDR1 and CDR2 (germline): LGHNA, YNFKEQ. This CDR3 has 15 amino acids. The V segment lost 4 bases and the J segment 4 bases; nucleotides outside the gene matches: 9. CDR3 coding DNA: TGTGCCAGCAGCCCCCAGGGGGAAAGCAGCTATGGCTACACCTTC. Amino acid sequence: CASSPQGESSYGYTF.

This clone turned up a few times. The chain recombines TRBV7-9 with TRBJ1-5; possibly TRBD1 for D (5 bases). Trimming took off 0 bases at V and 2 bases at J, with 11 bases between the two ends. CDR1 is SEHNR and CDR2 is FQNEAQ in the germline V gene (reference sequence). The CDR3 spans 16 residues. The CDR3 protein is CASSLASGRGNQPQHF. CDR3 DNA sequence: TGTGCCAGCAGCTTAGCGTCCGGCAGGGGCAATCAGCCCCAGCATTTT.

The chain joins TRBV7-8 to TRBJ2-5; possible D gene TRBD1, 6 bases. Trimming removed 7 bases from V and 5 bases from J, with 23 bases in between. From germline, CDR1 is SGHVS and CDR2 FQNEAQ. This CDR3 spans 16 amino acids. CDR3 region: CASNLGENREGETQYF. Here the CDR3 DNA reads TGTGCCAGCAACCTCGGGGAGAACAGGGAAGGGGAGACCCAGTACTTC.

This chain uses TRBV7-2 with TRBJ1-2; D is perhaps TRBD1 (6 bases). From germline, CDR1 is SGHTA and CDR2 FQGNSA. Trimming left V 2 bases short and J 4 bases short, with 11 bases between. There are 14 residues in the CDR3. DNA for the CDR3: TGTGCCAGCAGCTTAAAACAGGGCAGCTATGGCTACACCTTC. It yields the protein CASSLKQGSYGYTF.

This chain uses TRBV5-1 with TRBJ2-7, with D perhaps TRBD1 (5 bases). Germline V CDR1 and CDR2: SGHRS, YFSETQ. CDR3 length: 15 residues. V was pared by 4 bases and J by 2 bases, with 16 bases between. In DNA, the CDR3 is TGCGCCAGCAGCATCCAGGTGCAGGGTCCCTACGAGCAGTACTTC. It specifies CASSIQVQGPYEQYF.

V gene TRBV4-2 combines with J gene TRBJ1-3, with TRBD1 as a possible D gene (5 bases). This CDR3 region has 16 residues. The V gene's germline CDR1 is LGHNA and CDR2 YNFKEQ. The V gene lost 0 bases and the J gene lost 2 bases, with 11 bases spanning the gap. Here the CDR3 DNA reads TGTGCCAGCAGCCAAGATCACCCAGGGCCTGGAAACACCATATATTTT. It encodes CASSQDHPGPGNTIYF.

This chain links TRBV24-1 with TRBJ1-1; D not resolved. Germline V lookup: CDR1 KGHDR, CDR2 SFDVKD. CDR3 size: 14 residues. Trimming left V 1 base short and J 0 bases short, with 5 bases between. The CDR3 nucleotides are TGTGCCACCAGTGATTTCGTTGTGAACACTGAAGCTTTCTTT. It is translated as CATSDFVVNTEAFF.

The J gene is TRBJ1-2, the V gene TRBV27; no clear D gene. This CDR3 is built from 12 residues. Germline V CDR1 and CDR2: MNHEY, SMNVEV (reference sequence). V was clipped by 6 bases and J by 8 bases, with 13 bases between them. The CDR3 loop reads CASSHPGRGYTF. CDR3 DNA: TGTGCCAGCAGCCACCCTGGGAGGGGCTACACCTTC.

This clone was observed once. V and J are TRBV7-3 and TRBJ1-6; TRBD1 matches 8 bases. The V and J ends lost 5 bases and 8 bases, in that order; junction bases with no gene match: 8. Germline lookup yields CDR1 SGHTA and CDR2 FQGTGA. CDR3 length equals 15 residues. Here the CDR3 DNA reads TGTGCCAGCAGCGCCCGACAGGGGCAGCATTCACCCCTCCACTTT. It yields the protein CASSARQGQHSPLHF.

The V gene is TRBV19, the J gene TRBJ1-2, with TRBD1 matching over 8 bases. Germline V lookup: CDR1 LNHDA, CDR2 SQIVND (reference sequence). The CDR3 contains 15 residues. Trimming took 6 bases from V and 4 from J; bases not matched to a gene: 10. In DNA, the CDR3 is TGTGCCAGTAGAATACAGTCAGGGGGCCCCTATGGCTACACCTTC. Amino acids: CASRIQSGGPYGYTF.

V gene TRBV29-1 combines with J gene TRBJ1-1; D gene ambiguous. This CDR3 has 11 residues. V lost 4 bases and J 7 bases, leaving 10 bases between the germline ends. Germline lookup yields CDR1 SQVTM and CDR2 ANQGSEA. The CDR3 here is CSVVSVNEAFF. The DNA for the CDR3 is TGCAGCGTTGTGTCGGTTAATGAAGCTTTCTTT.

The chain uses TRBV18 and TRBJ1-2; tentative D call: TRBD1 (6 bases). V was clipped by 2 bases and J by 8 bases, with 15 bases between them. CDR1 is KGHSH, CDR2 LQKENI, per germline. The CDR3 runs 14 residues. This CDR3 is CASSPGGDLWGYTF. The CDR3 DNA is TGTGCCAGCTCACCAGGGGGCGATTTGTGGGGCTACACCTTC.

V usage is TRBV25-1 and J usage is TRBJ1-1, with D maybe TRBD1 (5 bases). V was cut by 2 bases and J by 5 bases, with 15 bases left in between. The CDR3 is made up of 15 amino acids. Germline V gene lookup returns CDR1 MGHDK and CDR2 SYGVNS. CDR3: CASSEEGSRGTEAFF. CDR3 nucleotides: TGTGCCAGCAGTGAAGAGGGGAGCCGGGGGACTGAAGCTTTCTTT.

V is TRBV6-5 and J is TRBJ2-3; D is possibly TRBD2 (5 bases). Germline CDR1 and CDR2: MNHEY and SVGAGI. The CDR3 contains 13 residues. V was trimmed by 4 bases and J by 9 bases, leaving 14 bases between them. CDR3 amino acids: CASSWASRQTQYF. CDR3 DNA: TGTGCCAGCAGTTGGGCTAGCCGTCAGACGCAGTATTTT.

The CDR3 sequence: CASSHLKPTGAHGYTF. The CDR3 DNA is TGTGCCAGCAGCCATCTTAAACCGACAGGGGCCCATGGCTACACCTTC. The rearrangement joins TRBV14 to TRBJ1-2, with 8 bases identical to TRBD1. Trimming at V came to 3 bases and at J to 6 bases, leaving 12 bases not matched to a gene. The CDR3 runs 16 residues. From germline, CDR1 is SGHDN and CDR2 FVKESK.

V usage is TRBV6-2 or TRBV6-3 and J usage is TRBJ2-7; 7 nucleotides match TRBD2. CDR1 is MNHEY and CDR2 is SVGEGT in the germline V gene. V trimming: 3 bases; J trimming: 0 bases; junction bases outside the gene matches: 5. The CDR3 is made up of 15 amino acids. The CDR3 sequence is CASSYWGGSSYEQYF. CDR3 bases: TGTGCCAGCAGTTATTGGGGGGGTAGCTCCTACGAGCAGTACTTC.

CDR3 sequence: CASRLDRVVYEQYF. For the CDR3, the DNA is TGTGCCAGCAGGCTGGACAGGGTTGTCTACGAGCAGTACTTC. The chain combines TRBV2 with TRBJ2-7; TRBD1 matches at 8 bases. With V trimmed by 6 bases and J by 3 bases, 7 bases remained unmatched. The CDR3 covers 14 residues. Germline V CDR1 and CDR2: SNHLY, FYNNEI. The full variable domain, completed using reference TRBV2 and TRBJ2-7, is EPEVTQTPSHQVTQMGQEVILRCVPISNHLYFYWYRQILGQKVEFLVSFYNNEISEKSEIFDDQFSVERPDGSNFTLKIRSTKLEDSAMYFCASRLDRVVYEQYFGPGTRLTVT.

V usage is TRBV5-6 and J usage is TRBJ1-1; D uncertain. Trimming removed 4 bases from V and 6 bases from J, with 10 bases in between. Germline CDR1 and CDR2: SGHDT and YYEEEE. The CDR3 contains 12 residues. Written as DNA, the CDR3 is TGTGCCAGCAGCGGCACAACGCCTGAAGCTTTCTTT. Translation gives CASSGTTPEAFF.

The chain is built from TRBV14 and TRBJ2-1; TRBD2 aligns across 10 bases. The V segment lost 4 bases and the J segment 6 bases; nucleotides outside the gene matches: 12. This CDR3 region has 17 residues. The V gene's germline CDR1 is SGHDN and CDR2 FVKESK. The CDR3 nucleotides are TGTGCCAGCAGCCTCTTAACCGGGACTAGCGATCGCAATGAGCAGTTCTTC. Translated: CASSLLTGTSDRNEQFF.

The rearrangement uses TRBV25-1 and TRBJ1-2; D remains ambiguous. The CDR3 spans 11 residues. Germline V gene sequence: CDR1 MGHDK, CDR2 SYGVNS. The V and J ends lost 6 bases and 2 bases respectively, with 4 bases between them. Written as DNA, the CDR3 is TGTGCCAGCAGCCGGAACTATGGCTACACCTTC. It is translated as CASSRNYGYTF.

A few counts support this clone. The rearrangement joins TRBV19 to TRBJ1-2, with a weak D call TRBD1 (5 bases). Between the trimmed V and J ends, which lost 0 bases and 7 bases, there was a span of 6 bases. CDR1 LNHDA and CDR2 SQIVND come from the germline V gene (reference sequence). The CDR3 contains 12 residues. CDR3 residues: CASSIDQGGYTF. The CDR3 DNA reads TGTGCCAGTAGTATAGATCAGGGTGGCTACACCTTC.

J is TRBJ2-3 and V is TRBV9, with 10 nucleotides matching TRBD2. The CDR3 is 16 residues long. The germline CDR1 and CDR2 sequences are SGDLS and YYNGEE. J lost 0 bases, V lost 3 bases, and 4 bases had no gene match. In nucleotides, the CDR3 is TGTGCCAGCAGCGCAAGCGGGGGGGGGAGCACAGATACGCAGTATTTT. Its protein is CASSASGGGSTDTQYF. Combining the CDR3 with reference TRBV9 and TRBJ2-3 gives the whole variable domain DSGVTQTPKHLITATGQRVTLRCSPRSGDLSVYWYQQSLDQGLQFLIQYYNGEERAKGNILERFSAQQFPDLHSELNLSSLELGDSALYFCASSASGGGSTDTQYFGPGTRLTVL.

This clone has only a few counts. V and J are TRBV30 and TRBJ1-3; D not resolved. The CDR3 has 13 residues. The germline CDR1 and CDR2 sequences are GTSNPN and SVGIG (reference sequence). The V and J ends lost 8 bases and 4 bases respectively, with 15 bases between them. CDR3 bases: TGTGCCCGTACGGGTGGTAGGGGAAACACCATATATTTT. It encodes CARTGGRGNTIYF.

CDR3 in amino acids: CASSSRAGAEAFF. DNA for the CDR3: TGTGCCAGCAGCTCCAGGGCAGGTGCTGAAGCTTTCTTT. This chain uses TRBV7-3 with TRBJ1-1, with D possibly TRBD1 on 5 matching bases. This CDR3 region has 13 residues. Trimming pared 4 bases from V and 6 bases from J, leaving 12 bases between. Germline V gene sequence: CDR1 SGHTA, CDR2 FQGTGA.